This entry concerns a single T cell receptor beta chain. This CDR3 comprises 12 residues. Germline V gives CDR1 SGHVS, CDR2 FQNEAQ. Between the trimmed V and J ends, which lost 2 bases and 3 bases, there was a span of 5 bases. The data stem from a study of blood T cells in healthy people across ages. The donors, all healthy, were Caucasians living in Russia, aged about 6 to 90. Sample-barcoded 5' priming and a J-beta primer mix drove a second PCR of roughly 7 to 11 cycles. With 12 random nucleotides, a template-switch adaptor tagged each individual cDNA molecule. TCRdb recomputed calls from the 5' RACE reads with MiXCR, one row per CDR3 protein. The sample contains about 630,000 distinct CDR3 sequences, more than 20% of which appear only once.

The material sequenced was blood. The receptor was derived from a man in his sixties or seventies in good health. The chain combines TRBV7-8 with TRBJ2-7; D is uncertain. The CDR3 spells CASSLLNYEQYF. The CDR3 DNA reads TGTGCCAGCAGCTTACTAAACTACGAGCAGTACTTC.